The 24 T cell receptor beta chains given below trace back to one sample, sequenced in a study of T cell repertoires in cytomegalovirus infection. TCRdb recomputed calls from the reads with MiXCR, one row per CDR3 protein. The repertoire includes some 300,000 distinct CDR3 sequences, roughly an eighth of them detected once, and roughly 8.9% sits in the top ten. The sample comprised PBMCs. All receptors derive from a human donor in good health (CMV status not recorded). Some clones in this sample may be carry-over from other donors' samples.

The chain couples TRBV7-2 to TRBJ2-7; a weak D match, TRBD2 (6 bases). CDR1 and CDR2 (germline): SGHTA, FQGNSA. Trimming cost V 2 bases and J 7 bases, with 12 bases left between them. The CDR3 has 13 residues. The DNA for the CDR3 is TGTGCCAGCAGCTTACCAGGGACTGTGGAGCAGTACTTC. It translates to CASSLPGTVEQYF.

J is TRBJ1-3 and V is TRBV20-1, with D unclear. The V gene lost 3 bases and the J gene lost 0 bases, with 15 bases spanning the gap. Germline assignment: CDR1 DFQATT and CDR2 SNEGSKA (reference sequence). This CDR3 is 16 amino acids long. CDR3 amino acids: CSASTGAPGSGNTIYF. The CDR3 nucleotides read TGCAGTGCTAGCACGGGAGCACCCGGCTCTGGAAACACCATATATTTT.

This clonotype has a count of ten or more. This sequence joins TRBV7-9 and TRBJ2-1; 7 bases map to TRBD2. This CDR3 comprises 15 residues. Per the germline V gene, CDR1 is SEHNR and CDR2 is FQNEAQ (reference sequence). The V and J ends lost 2 bases and 3 bases, in that order; junction bases with no gene match: 4. CDR3 in DNA: TGTGCCAGCAGCTTACTTCGGGGGGACTACAATGAGCAGTTCTTC. It encodes CASSLLRGDYNEQFF.

The table lists this clonotype with many counts. V gene TRBV28 combines with J gene TRBJ2-1; a possible D gene is TRBD2 (6 bases). The CDR3 has 15 residues. V was shortened by 4 bases and J by 2 bases, with 12 bases between the two germline ends. In germline, CDR1 is MDHEN, CDR2 SYDVKM. The CDR3 DNA reads as TGTGCCAGCAGTTCTGCGGGACTCCCCTACAATGAGCAGTTCTTC. Its translation is CASSSAGLPYNEQFF.

This clonotype was counted at least ten times. This chain connects TRBV7-9 to TRBJ2-1, with no clear D. Germline CDR1 reads SEHNR; CDR2 reads FQNEAQ (reference sequence). The CDR3 totals 12 residues. Deletions cut 2 bases from V and 8 bases from J, with 7 bases between. CDR3 region: CASSLSRDEQFF. DNA for the CDR3: TGTGCCAGCAGCTTATCTAGGGATGAGCAGTTCTTC.

At least ten counts were recorded for this clonotype. This chain connects TRBV6-2 or TRBV6-3 to TRBJ2-1, with TRBD2 matching 8 bases. The V and J ends lost 5 bases and 8 bases, in that order; junction bases with no gene match: 11. The germline V gene has CDR1 MNHEY and CDR2 SVGEGT. The CDR3 contains 15 residues. The CDR3 is CASSIPSSGIDEQFF. The CDR3 DNA reads TGTGCCAGCAGTATTCCAAGTAGCGGGATCGATGAGCAGTTCTTC.

This clonotype appeared a few times. The chain joins TRBV10-3 to TRBJ2-7; TRBD1 might be the D (6 bases). V dropped 7 bases and J dropped 6 bases, with 19 bases sitting between them. CDR1 and CDR2 from the germline V gene are ENHRY and SYGVKD. The CDR3 consists of 14 residues. The CDR3 is CAITEALGGVEQYF. The CDR3 bases are TGTGCCATCACCGAAGCCCTTGGGGGCGTCGAGCAGTACTTC.

This clonotype appeared a few times. V and J are TRBV20-1 and TRBJ1-2; maybe TRBD1 (6 bases). The V gene's germline CDR1 is DFQATT and CDR2 SNEGSKA (reference sequence). V lost 2 bases to trimming and J lost 10 bases, with 11 bases between them. This CDR3 has 11 residues. CDR3 sequence (DNA): TGCAGTGCTAGAAACAGGGATCACTACACCTTC. Translating it yields CSARNRDHYTF.

CDR3 coding DNA: TGTGCCAGCAGTTACTTCGGGGCCGGTGGTGGAGAGCAGTACTTC. It is translated as CASSYFGAGGGEQYF. V is TRBV6-8 and J is TRBJ2-7; either TRBD1 or TRBD2 may fit D (5 bases each). V lost 1 base and J 7 bases, leaving 17 bases between the germline ends. The CDR3 length is 15 residues. Germline CDR1 MNHGY, CDR2 SAAAGT.

The V call is TRBV2, the J call TRBJ1-1; 7 bases line up with TRBD1. Looked up from germline, CDR1 is SNHLY and CDR2 is FYNNEI. V lost 10 bases to trimming and J lost 1 base; unmatched junction nucleotides: 6. The CDR3 is 13 residues long. CDR3 DNA: TGTGCCAAGGGGGACAGCCGGAACACTGAAGCTTTCTTT. This sequence encodes CAKGDSRNTEAFF.

This chain connects TRBV10-3 to TRBJ1-2; D call uncertain. The CDR3 consists of 14 residues. Germline CDR1 and CDR2: ENHRY and SYGVKD. The germline V and J ends were trimmed by 0 bases and 3 bases, with 8 bases remaining between them. The CDR3 nucleotides are TGTGCCATCAGTGAGTCCAGTCTAGACTATGGCTACACCTTC. Its protein is CAISESSLDYGYTF.

The table lists this clonotype with many counts. The V gene is TRBV7-2, the J gene TRBJ2-5, with TRBD2 as a possible D gene (6 bases). This CDR3 comprises 15 residues. V lost 0 bases to trimming and J lost 2 bases, with 10 bases between them. Germline CDR1 is SGHTA and CDR2 is FQGNSA. Written as DNA, the CDR3 is TGTGCCAGCAGCTTAGCCCTAGCGCGACAAGAGACCCAGTACTTC. It codes for CASSLALARQETQYF.

This clonotype was detected ten times or more. This sequence joins TRBV7-2 and TRBJ2-7; TRBD1 matches 7 bases. Germline CDR1 SGHTA, CDR2 FQGNSA. This CDR3 is built from 15 residues. J gave up 2 bases and V 5 bases, and 9 bases lay outside the gene matches. As DNA, the CDR3 is TGTGCCAGCAGCCCGCACAGGGGATCCGCCTACGAGCAGTACTTC. This translates into CASSPHRGSAYEQYF.

In this sample, this clonotype turned up a few times. The chain carries TRBV20-1 and TRBJ2-5; D remains unclear. The CDR3 length is 13 residues. V gave up 5 bases and J gave up 2 bases, with 12 bases separating them. Germline assignment: CDR1 DFQATT and CDR2 SNEGSKA (reference sequence). The CDR3 coding sequence is TGCAGTGCTTTTAACCCGGTTCAAGAGACCCAGTACTTC. This translates into CSAFNPVQETQYF.

This clonotype appeared a few times. V and J are TRBV27 and TRBJ1-2, with TRBD1 matching over 11 bases. Germline CDR1 reads MNHEY; CDR2 reads SMNVEV (reference sequence). The CDR3 extends over 16 amino acids. The junction had 10 bases not matched to a gene; V was cut back by 3 bases and J by 7 bases. DNA of the CDR3: TGTGCCAGCAGTTTTTGGACAGGGGGCTTCTCGGGTGGCTACACCTTC. It is translated as CASSFWTGGFSGGYTF.

The CDR3 spells CASRPGQRNEQYF. The CDR3 bases are TGTGCCAGCAGACCGGGACAGAGAAACGAGCAGTACTTC. J is TRBJ2-7 and V is TRBV6-2 or TRBV6-3; 7 bases align to TRBD1. With 6 bases clipped from V and 5 bases from J, the junction kept 7 bases outside the gene matches. This CDR3 has 13 residues. CDR1 MNHEY and CDR2 SVGEGT come from the germline V gene.

This clonotype was observed at least ten times. This chain connects TRBV6-1 to TRBJ1-1, with D maybe TRBD1 (6 bases). The CDR3 runs 15 residues. Trimming left V 11 bases short and J 2 bases short, with 21 bases between. CDR1 is MNHNS and CDR2 is SASEGT in the germline V gene. The CDR3 DNA reads as TGTGCCGGGACTCCAACAGGGCGGGGAAACACTGAAGCTTTCTTT. Translation: CAGTPTGRGNTEAFF.

At least ten counts were recorded for this clonotype. The chain links TRBV25-1 to TRBJ2-7, with D hard to call. The germline V and J ends were trimmed by 4 bases and 4 bases, with 8 bases remaining between them. CDR3 length: 12 amino acids. Germline V gene sequence: CDR1 MGHDK, CDR2 SYGVNS. The chain's CDR3 is CASSVGLYEQYF. The CDR3 DNA is TGTGCCAGCAGTGTCGGGCTTTACGAGCAGTACTTC.

This clonotype was counted between two and nine times. The V and J genes are TRBV28 and TRBJ1-3; unclear D gene. The germline CDR1 and CDR2 sequences are MDHEN and SYDVKM. V lost 6 bases and J 2 bases, leaving 5 bases between the germline ends. The CDR3 has 12 amino acids. CDR3: CASRTTGNTIYF. The CDR3, as DNA: TGTGCCAGCAGGACAACTGGAAACACCATATATTTT.

This clonotype was observed a handful of times. The genes are TRBV29-1 and TRBJ2-4; D perhaps matches TRBD2 (5 bases). This CDR3 contains 14 residues. The V and J ends lost 5 bases and 0 bases respectively, with 11 bases between them. Germline values: CDR1 SQVTM, CDR2 ANQGSEA. CDR3 in amino acids: CSVREALAKNIQYF. The CDR3 DNA reads TGCAGCGTTCGGGAAGCTTTAGCCAAAAACATTCAGTACTTC.

This chain connects TRBV12-3 or TRBV12-4 to TRBJ2-3; D not certain. Trimming pared 3 bases from V and 2 bases from J, leaving 9 bases between. CDR3 size: 14 residues. The CDR3 here is CASSLVYPTDTQYF. Here the CDR3 DNA reads TGTGCCAGCAGTTTGGTCTACCCCACAGATACGCAGTATTTT.

The chain links TRBV6-1 to TRBJ2-7; D is perhaps TRBD1 or TRBD2 (5 bases each). Trimming cost V 8 bases and J 0 bases, with 11 bases left between them. CDR3 length: 13 residues. Germline values: CDR1 MNHNS, CDR2 SASEGT. CDR3 in amino acids: CASLGRTSYEQYF. CDR3 nucleotides: TGTGCCAGCCTGGGACGGACCTCCTACGAGCAGTACTTC.

The chain employs TRBV5-6 and TRBJ1-1; no definite D call. The CDR3 is made up of 15 amino acids. V lost 4 bases and J 0 bases, leaving 13 bases between the germline ends. CDR1 and CDR2 (germline): SGHDT, YYEEEE. The CDR3 coding sequence is TGTGCCAGCAGCCCCCGGACGGTCTTGAACACTGAAGCTTTCTTT. Translated: CASSPRTVLNTEAFF.

This clonotype was counted many times. The chain is built from TRBV6-6 and TRBJ2-7; 8 bases are a match to TRBD2. Germline CDR1 is MNHNY and CDR2 is SVGAGI (reference sequence). The CDR3 length is 15 residues. V trimming: 6 bases; J trimming: 2 bases; junction bases outside the gene matches: 9. The CDR3 DNA sequence: TGTGCCAGCAGCCCAAAGCGGGGGATCCCCTACGAGCAGTACTTC. This translates into CASSPKRGIPYEQYF.